What follows are 16 T cell receptor beta chains derived from one specimen sequenced in a study of T cells in Graves' hyperthyroidism and ophthalmopathy. RNA transcripts provided the source from which TCR beta CDR3 regions were amplified. Primed by the HTBI set, a first-round RT-PCR was run on the TCR CDR3. TCRdb independently ran MiXCR on the multiplex PCR reads; one entry per CDR3 protein. This table holds tens of thousands of distinct CDR3 sequences, less than 50% found once. Material for sequencing was blood. These receptors came from a woman between 50 and 59 years old with Graves' ophthalmopathy.

Concerning this clonotype itself: Germline and junction disagree at one end, which may indicate a read error. This chain links TRBV15 with TRBJ2-2; TRBD1 is a possible D gene (6 bases). The CDR3 loop spans 17 amino acids. CDR1 is LNHNV and CDR2 is YYDKDF in the germline V gene (reference sequence). CDR3 region: CAASRDLGQTNTGELFF. DNA of the CDR3: TGTGCCGCCAGCAGAGATCTAGGACAGACAAACACCGGGGAGCTGTTTTTT.

The CDR3 sequence is CASFRGVGGDTQYF. DNA of the CDR3: TGTGCCAGCTTCCGAGGGGTAGGGGGAGATACGCAGTATTTT. The chain uses TRBV5-6 and TRBJ2-3; a weak D match, TRBD1 (6 bases). Trimming removed 7 bases from V and 5 bases from J, with 17 bases in between. The CDR3 covers 14 residues. Germline V gene lookup returns CDR1 SGHDT and CDR2 YYEEEE.

The count of this clonotype is one. The rearrangement joins TRBV10-3 to TRBJ2-7; the D gene is possibly TRBD1 (6 bases). This CDR3 contains 15 residues. V was trimmed by 4 bases and J by 6 bases, leaving 19 bases between them. Germline V lookup: CDR1 ENHRY, CDR2 SYGVKD. CDR3 nucleotides: TGTGCCATCAGTGTATCACAGGGAAGTAATCGCGAGCAGTACTTC. This sequence encodes CAISVSQGSNREQYF.

About this clonotype: This could be a read error, since a much larger clone is one nucleotide away. V gene TRBV20-1 combines with J gene TRBJ2-2; D may correspond to TRBD1 or TRBD2 (6 bases each). CDR1 and CDR2 from the germline V gene are DFQATT and SNEGSKA (reference sequence). The CDR3 is 14 residues long. The CDR3 spells CSARQGGNTGELLF. The CDR3 nucleotides are TGCAGTGCCCGGCAAGGGGGGAACACCGGGGAGCTGCTTTTT.

The chain uses TRBV7-9 and TRBJ1-1, with 7 bases fitting TRBD1. The ends lost 5 bases at V and 8 bases at J; junction bases unmatched: 17. CDR1 SEHNR and CDR2 FQNEAQ come from the germline V gene (reference sequence). The CDR3 spans 16 residues. The CDR3 protein is CASSPRTGRRGTEAFF. CDR3 nucleotide sequence: TGTGCCAGCAGCCCCCGGACAGGCCGGCGGGGCACGGAAGCTTTCTTT.

This clonotype has a count of ten or more. The V call is TRBV6-5, the J call TRBJ2-3, with D tentatively TRBD2 (7 bases). The germline V gene has CDR1 MNHEY and CDR2 SVGAGI. This CDR3 region has 15 residues. The V end lost 4 bases, the J end lost 4 bases, and 15 bases lay between the germline ends. Written as DNA, the CDR3 is TGTGCCAGCAGTTCTTGGGGGGGCTACGCAGATACGCAGTATTTT. Protein sequence: CASSSWGGYADTQYF.

This clonotype has at least ten counts. This chain links TRBV15 with TRBJ1-1; a possible D gene is TRBD1 (5 bases). CDR1 is LNHNV, CDR2 YYDKDF, per germline (reference sequence). V dropped 3 bases and J dropped 1 base, with 12 bases sitting between them. The CDR3 consists of 15 residues. The CDR3 sequence: CATSSQQASNTEAFF. The CDR3 bases are TGTGCCACCAGCAGCCAACAGGCTTCGAACACTGAAGCTTTCTTT.

This clonotype turned up a few times. The gene calls are TRBV11-2 and TRBJ2-5; 7 nucleotides agree with TRBD1. Germline V gene data show CDR1 as SGHAT and CDR2 as FQNNGV. The CDR3 is made up of 15 amino acids. The junction had 5 bases not matched to a gene; V was cut back by 3 bases and J by 1 base. CDR3 sequence: CASSLGRQGQETQYF. Here the CDR3 DNA reads TGTGCCAGCAGCTTGGGTAGACAGGGCCAAGAGACCCAGTACTTC.

This clonotype was counted a single time. V gene TRBV20-1 combines with J gene TRBJ2-3; possible D gene TRBD1, 5 bases. The CDR3 covers 14 residues. V lost 4 bases and J 1 base, leaving 12 bases between the germline ends. Germline assignment: CDR1 DFQATT and CDR2 SNEGSKA (reference sequence). The CDR3 protein is CSAIDSRGTDTQYF. CDR3 DNA sequence: TGCAGTGCTATAGACAGCCGGGGCACAGATACGCAGTATTTT.

This clonotype was seen many times. V is TRBV5-1 and J is TRBJ1-1, with D maybe TRBD1 (5 bases). Germline CDR1 and CDR2: SGHRS and YFSETQ. CDR3 size: 16 residues. V shed 3 bases and J shed 4 bases, with 19 bases lying between them. Written as DNA, the CDR3 is TGCGCCAGCAGCTACTACGGGACGGCGAGTTCCACTGAAGCTTTCTTT. Residues: CASSYYGTASSTEAFF.

The rearrangement links TRBV19 to TRBJ2-1; D not resolved. The CDR3 runs 13 residues. In germline, CDR1 is LNHDA, CDR2 SQIVND (reference sequence). Between the trimmed V and J ends, which lost 4 bases and 6 bases, there was a span of 10 bases. The CDR3 DNA reads TGTGCCAGTAGTAACCGATTAGTCAATGAGCAGTTCTTC. Translated, it gives CASSNRLVNEQFF.

This clonotype was observed at least ten times. The chain recombines TRBV7-9 with TRBJ2-2, with 7 bases matching TRBD2. CDR1 SEHNR and CDR2 FQNEAQ come from the germline V gene (reference sequence). With 2 bases clipped from V and 4 bases from J, the junction kept 13 bases outside the gene matches. The CDR3 sequence is 18 residues long. The CDR3 DNA reads as TGTGCCAGCAGCTTAAGTGCTTTCGGGGGGAGGCCCACCGGGGAGCTGTTTTTT. Its translation: CASSLSAFGGRPTGELFF.

This clonotype was detected a few times. This chain uses TRBV7-6 with TRBJ2-5; tentatively, D is TRBD1 (6 bases). CDR1 is SGHVS, CDR2 FNYEAQ, per germline. There are 14 residues in the CDR3. The V end lost 1 base, the J end lost 4 bases, and 10 bases lay between the germline ends. CDR3 DNA sequence: TGTGCCAGCAGCTTAGTGGCAGGGGTAGAGACCCAGTACTTC. This gives the protein CASSLVAGVETQYF.

For this clonotype: This could be a read error, since a much larger clone is one nucleotide away. The chain is built from TRBV3-1 and TRBJ1-5; D unclear. The length of the CDR3 is 14 residues. Germline values: CDR1 LGHDT, CDR2 YNNKEL (reference sequence). V dropped 3 bases and J dropped 0 bases, with 6 bases sitting between them. The CDR3 reads CASSHGHSNQPQHF. CDR3 DNA sequence: TGTGCCAGCAGCCATGGTCATAGCAATCAGCCCCAGCATTTT.

This clonotype was detected ten times or more. In DNA, the CDR3 is TGTGCCAGCAGTGAATATGACGGCTGGGGCGGGACCCAGTACTTC. Encoded protein: CASSEYDGWGGTQYF. This chain links TRBV6-1 with TRBJ2-5, with a possible D match to TRBD1 (5 bases). The V and J ends lost 2 bases and 7 bases respectively, with 17 bases between them. The germline V gene has CDR1 MNHNS and CDR2 SASEGT. The CDR3 extends over 15 amino acids.

This clonotype has at least ten counts. This sequence joins TRBV15 and TRBJ1-4; D not resolved. In germline, CDR1 is LNHNV, CDR2 YYDKDF (reference sequence). V lost 0 bases and J 3 bases, leaving 11 bases between the germline ends. The CDR3 has 16 amino acids. The CDR3 loop reads CATSRDRGRPNEKLFF. The DNA for the CDR3 is TGTGCCACCAGCAGAGATCGAGGACGGCCTAATGAAAAACTGTTTTTT.